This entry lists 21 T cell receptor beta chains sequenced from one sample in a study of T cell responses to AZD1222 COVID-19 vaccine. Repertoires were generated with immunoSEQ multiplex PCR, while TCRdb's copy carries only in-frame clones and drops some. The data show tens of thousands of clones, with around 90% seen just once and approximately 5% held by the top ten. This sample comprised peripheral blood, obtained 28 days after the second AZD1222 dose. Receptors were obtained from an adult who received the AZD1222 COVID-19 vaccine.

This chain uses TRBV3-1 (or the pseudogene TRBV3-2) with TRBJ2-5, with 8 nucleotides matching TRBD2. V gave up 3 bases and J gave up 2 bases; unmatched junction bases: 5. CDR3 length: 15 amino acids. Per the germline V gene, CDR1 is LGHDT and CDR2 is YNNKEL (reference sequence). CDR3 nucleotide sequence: TGTGCCAGCAGCCAGGGTCCGGGGGGGCAAGAGACCCAGTACTTC. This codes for CASSQGPGGQETQYF.

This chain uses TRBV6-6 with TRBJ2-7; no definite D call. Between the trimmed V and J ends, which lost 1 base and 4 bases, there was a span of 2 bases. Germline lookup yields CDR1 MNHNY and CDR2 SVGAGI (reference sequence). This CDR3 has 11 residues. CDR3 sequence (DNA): TGTGCCAGCAGTTACTGGTACGAGCAGTACTTC. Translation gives CASSYWYEQYF.

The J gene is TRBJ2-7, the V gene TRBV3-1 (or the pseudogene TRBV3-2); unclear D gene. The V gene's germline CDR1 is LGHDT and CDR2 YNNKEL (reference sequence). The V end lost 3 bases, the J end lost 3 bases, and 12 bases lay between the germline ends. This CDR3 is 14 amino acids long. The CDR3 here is CASSQGLLNYEQYF. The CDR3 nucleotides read TGTGCCAGCAGCCAGGGCCTACTTAACTACGAGCAGTACTTC.

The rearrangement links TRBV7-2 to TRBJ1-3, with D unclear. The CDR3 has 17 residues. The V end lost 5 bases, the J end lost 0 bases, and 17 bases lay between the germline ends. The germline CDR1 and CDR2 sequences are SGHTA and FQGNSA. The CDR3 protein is CASSPQTGMRSGNTIYF. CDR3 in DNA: TGTGCCAGCAGCCCCCAGACGGGGATGCGCTCTGGAAACACCATATATTTT. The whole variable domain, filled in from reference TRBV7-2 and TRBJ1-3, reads GAGVSQSPSNKVTEKGKDVELRCDPISGHTALYWYRQSLGQGLEFLIYFQGNSAPDKSGLPSDRFSAERTGGSVSTLTIQRTQQEDSAVYLCASSPQTGMRSGNTIYFGEGSWLTVV.

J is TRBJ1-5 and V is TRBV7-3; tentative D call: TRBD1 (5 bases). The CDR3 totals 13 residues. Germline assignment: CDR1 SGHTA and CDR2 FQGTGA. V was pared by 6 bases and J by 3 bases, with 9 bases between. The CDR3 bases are TGTGCCAGCAGTCAGGGCCCCAATCAGCCCCAGCATTTT. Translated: CASSQGPNQPQHF. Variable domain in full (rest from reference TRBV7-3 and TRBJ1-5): GAGVSQTPSNKVTEKGKYVELRCDPISGHTALYWYRQSLGQGPEFLIYFQGTGAADDSGLPNDRFFAVRPEGSVSTLKIQRTERGDSAVYLCASSQGPNQPQHFGDGTRLSIL.

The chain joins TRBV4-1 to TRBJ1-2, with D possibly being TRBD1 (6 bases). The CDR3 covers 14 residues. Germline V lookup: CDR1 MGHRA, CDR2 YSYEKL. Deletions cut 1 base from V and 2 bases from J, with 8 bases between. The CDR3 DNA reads TGCGCCAGCAGCCAAGTGGGGGCCAACTATGGCTACACCTTC. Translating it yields CASSQVGANYGYTF.

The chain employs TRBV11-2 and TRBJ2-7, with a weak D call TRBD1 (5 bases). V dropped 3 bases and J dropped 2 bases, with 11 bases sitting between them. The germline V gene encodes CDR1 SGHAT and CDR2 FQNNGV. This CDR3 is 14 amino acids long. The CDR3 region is CASSFGPDTYEQYF. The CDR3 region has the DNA TGTGCCAGCAGCTTCGGACCGGACACCTACGAGCAGTACTTC.

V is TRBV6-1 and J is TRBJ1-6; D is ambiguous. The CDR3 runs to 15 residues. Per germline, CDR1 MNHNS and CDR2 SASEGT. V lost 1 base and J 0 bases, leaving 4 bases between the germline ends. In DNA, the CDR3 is TGTGCCAGCAGTGAAGATAGCTCCTATAATTCACCCCTCCACTTT. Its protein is CASSEDSSYNSPLHF.

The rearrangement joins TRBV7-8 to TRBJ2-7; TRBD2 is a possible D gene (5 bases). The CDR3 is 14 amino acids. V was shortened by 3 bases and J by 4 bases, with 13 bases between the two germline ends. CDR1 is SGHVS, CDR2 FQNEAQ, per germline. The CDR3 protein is CASSFEGAAYEQYF. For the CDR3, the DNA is TGTGCCAGCAGCTTTGAGGGCGCGGCGTACGAGCAGTACTTC.

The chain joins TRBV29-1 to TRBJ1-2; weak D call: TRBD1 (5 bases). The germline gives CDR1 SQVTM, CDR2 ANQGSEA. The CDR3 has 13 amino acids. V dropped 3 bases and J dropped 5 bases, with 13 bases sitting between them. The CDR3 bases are TGCAGCGTTGACGGGGCAGGGCAATATGGCTACACCTTC. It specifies CSVDGAGQYGYTF.

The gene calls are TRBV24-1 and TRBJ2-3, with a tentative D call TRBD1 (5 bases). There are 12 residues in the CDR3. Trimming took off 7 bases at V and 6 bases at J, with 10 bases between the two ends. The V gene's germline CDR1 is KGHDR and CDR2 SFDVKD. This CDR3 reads CATRGPSDTQYF. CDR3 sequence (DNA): TGTGCCACCAGGGGGCCATCCGATACGCAGTATTTT.

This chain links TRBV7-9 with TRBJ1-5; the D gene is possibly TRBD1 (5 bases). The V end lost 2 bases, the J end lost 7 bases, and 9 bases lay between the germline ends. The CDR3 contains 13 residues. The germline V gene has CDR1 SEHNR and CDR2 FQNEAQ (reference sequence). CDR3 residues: CASSLMGQQPQHF. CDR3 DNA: TGTGCCAGCAGCTTAATGGGGCAGCAGCCCCAGCATTTT.

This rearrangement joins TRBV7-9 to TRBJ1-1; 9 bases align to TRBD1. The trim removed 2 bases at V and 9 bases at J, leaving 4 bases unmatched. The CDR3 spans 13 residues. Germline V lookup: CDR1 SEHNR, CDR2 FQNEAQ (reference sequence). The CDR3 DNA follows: TGTGCCAGCAGCTTACCGGGACAGGGTAAAGCTTTCTTT. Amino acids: CASSLPGQGKAFF.

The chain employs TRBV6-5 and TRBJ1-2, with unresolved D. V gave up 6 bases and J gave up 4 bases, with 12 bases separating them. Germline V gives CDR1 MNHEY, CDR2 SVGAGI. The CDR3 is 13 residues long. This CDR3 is CASSLSLGYGYTF. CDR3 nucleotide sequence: TGTGCCAGCAGCCTATCTTTGGGCTATGGCTACACCTTC.

As DNA, the CDR3 is TGTGCCAACGCCGGCAGGGCCCTCCAAGAGACCCAGTACTTC. Translated, it gives CANAGRALQETQYF. The chain employs TRBV5-8 and TRBJ2-5, with D possibly TRBD1 on 5 matching bases. V was cut by 9 bases and J by 1 base, with 16 bases left in between. The CDR3 is 14 amino acids. CDR1 is SGHTS and CDR2 is YDEGEE in the germline V gene.

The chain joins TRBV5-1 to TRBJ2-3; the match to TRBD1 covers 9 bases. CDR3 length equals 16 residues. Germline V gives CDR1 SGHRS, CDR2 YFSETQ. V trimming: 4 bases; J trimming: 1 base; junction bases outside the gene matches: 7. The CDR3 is CASSRGQGEGTDTQYF. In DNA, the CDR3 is TGCGCCAGCAGCAGGGGACAGGGTGAGGGCACAGATACGCAGTATTTT.

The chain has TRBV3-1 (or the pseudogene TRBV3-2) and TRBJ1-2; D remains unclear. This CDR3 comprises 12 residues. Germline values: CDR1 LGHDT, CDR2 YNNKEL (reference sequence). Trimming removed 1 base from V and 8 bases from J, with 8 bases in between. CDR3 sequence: CASSQGAGGYTF. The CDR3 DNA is TGTGCCAGCAGCCAAGGAGCGGGAGGCTACACCTTC.

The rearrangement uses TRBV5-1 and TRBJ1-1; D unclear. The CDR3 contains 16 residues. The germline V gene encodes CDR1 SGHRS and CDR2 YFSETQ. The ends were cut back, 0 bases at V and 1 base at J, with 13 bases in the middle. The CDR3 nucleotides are TGCGCCAGCAGCTTGGATCGGGGAGGAGGGAACACTGAAGCTTTCTTT. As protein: CASSLDRGGGNTEAFF.

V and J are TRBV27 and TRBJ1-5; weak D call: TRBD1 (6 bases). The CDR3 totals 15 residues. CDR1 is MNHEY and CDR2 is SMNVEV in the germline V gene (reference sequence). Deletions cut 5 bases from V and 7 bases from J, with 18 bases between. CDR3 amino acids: CASSPTGPLRQPQHF. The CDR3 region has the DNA TGTGCCAGCAGTCCGACAGGTCCGTTGCGCCAGCCCCAGCATTTT.

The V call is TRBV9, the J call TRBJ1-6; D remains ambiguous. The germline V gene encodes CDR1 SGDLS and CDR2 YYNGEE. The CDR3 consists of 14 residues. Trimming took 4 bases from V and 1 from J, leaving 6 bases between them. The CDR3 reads CASSLGSYNSPLHF. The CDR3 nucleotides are TGTGCCAGCAGCCTGGGGTCCTATAATTCACCCCTCCACTTT.

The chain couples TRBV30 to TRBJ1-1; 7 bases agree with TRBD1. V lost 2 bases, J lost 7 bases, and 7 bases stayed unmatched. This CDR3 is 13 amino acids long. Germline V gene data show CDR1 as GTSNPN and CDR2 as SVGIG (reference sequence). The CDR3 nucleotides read TGTGCCTGGAGTACTCAGGGGGGGCGTGAAGCTTTCTTT. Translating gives CAWSTQGGREAFF. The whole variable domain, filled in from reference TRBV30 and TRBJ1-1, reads SQTIHQWPATLVQPVGSPLSLECTVEGTSNPNLYWYRQAAGRGLQLLFYSVGIGQISSEVPQNLSASRPQDRQFILSSKKLLLSDSGFYLCAWSTQGGREAFFGQGTRLTVV.